This T cell receptor beta chain emerged from a study of cytomegalovirus exposure and HLA in healthy donors. Study-wide results and caveats: In vitro experiments confirmed that a few CMV-associated chains were specific for CMV antigens.

At the time of sampling, donors were nominally healthy, though unrecorded immune exposures were likely. The ends were cut back, 2 bases at V and 1 base at J, with 8 bases in the middle. CDR3 size: 14 residues. Germline CDR1 SGHTA, CDR2 FQGTGA. The PCR ran on 60 Vbeta and 13 Jbeta primers. Under the authors' procedure: Approximately 72 million unique TCR beta chains, roughly 11 million of them shared, were counted by a later analysis. Libraries were prepared by immunoSEQ multiplex PCR; TCRdb keeps only in-frame clonotypes and omits some of them. That table gives V, J and clone size, and the DNA gave D and trimming. The sample lists 150,000 to 160,000 clones, around 82% seen once, with 6.5% to 7.5% in the top ten. As for this clone: Antigen: not known.

What was sequenced was PBMCs. The rearrangement links TRBV7-3 to TRBJ1-1; D ambiguous. The sequence derives from a woman between 50 and 59 years old in good health and CMV-seropositive. The CDR3 sequence: CASSLSEENTEAFF. CDR3 in DNA: TGTGCCAGCAGCTTATCAGAGGAGAACACTGAAGCTTTCTTT.